The source of this T cell receptor (beta chain) is a study of cytomegalovirus exposure and HLA in healthy donors. Study findings and constraints: According to the study, roughly 160 TCR beta chains were cytomegalovirus-associated.

Method: immunoSEQ multiplex PCR; TCRdb's copy keeps in-frame clones and lacks some. The sample contains 200,000 or so clones, around 88% of which appear only once. CDR3 length equals 15 residues. V was clipped by 3 bases and J by 2 bases; unmatched bases: 7. Germline loops: CDR1 LNHDA, CDR2 SQIVND (reference sequence). Remarks on this clone: What it recognizes is unknown.

The TCR originated in a woman aged 18-30 years in good health and CMV-seronegative. V and J are TRBV19 and TRBJ2-7; 7 bases line up with TRBD1. The sample taken for sequencing was PBMCs. CDR3 sequence reads: CASSMSTGIPYEQYF. The CDR3 nucleotides read TGTGCCAGTAGTATGTCGACAGGGATTCCCTACGAGCAGTACTTC.